This T cell receptor beta chain emerged from a study of beta chain features in type 1 diabetes. Expressed TCRB transcripts were sequenced, since all the RNA that had been isolated was reverse transcribed. TCRdb keeps only in-frame clones here, not all; method: immunoSEQ multiplex PCR. Of 450,000 or so clones in the sample, 9.5% to 12% were seen once. With respect to this clone: The antigen is unknown.

Findings and limits, study-wide: PCR may have favored shorter templates equally in patients and controls. Whether HLA type influences TCRB rearrangement remained unresolved here.

The CDR3 runs 12 residues. CDR1 is KGHSH, CDR2 LQKENI, per germline. V dropped 2 bases and J dropped 15 bases, with 14 bases sitting between them. The sequencing input was naive CD4+ T cells from blood. V usage is TRBV18 and J usage is TRBJ2-1; weak D call: TRBD1 (6 bases). The TCR comes from a woman aged 18-29 years in good health. DNA for the CDR3: TGTGCCAGCTCACCAGATCCAGGGGCTAGGTTCTTC. This encodes CASSPDPGARFF.